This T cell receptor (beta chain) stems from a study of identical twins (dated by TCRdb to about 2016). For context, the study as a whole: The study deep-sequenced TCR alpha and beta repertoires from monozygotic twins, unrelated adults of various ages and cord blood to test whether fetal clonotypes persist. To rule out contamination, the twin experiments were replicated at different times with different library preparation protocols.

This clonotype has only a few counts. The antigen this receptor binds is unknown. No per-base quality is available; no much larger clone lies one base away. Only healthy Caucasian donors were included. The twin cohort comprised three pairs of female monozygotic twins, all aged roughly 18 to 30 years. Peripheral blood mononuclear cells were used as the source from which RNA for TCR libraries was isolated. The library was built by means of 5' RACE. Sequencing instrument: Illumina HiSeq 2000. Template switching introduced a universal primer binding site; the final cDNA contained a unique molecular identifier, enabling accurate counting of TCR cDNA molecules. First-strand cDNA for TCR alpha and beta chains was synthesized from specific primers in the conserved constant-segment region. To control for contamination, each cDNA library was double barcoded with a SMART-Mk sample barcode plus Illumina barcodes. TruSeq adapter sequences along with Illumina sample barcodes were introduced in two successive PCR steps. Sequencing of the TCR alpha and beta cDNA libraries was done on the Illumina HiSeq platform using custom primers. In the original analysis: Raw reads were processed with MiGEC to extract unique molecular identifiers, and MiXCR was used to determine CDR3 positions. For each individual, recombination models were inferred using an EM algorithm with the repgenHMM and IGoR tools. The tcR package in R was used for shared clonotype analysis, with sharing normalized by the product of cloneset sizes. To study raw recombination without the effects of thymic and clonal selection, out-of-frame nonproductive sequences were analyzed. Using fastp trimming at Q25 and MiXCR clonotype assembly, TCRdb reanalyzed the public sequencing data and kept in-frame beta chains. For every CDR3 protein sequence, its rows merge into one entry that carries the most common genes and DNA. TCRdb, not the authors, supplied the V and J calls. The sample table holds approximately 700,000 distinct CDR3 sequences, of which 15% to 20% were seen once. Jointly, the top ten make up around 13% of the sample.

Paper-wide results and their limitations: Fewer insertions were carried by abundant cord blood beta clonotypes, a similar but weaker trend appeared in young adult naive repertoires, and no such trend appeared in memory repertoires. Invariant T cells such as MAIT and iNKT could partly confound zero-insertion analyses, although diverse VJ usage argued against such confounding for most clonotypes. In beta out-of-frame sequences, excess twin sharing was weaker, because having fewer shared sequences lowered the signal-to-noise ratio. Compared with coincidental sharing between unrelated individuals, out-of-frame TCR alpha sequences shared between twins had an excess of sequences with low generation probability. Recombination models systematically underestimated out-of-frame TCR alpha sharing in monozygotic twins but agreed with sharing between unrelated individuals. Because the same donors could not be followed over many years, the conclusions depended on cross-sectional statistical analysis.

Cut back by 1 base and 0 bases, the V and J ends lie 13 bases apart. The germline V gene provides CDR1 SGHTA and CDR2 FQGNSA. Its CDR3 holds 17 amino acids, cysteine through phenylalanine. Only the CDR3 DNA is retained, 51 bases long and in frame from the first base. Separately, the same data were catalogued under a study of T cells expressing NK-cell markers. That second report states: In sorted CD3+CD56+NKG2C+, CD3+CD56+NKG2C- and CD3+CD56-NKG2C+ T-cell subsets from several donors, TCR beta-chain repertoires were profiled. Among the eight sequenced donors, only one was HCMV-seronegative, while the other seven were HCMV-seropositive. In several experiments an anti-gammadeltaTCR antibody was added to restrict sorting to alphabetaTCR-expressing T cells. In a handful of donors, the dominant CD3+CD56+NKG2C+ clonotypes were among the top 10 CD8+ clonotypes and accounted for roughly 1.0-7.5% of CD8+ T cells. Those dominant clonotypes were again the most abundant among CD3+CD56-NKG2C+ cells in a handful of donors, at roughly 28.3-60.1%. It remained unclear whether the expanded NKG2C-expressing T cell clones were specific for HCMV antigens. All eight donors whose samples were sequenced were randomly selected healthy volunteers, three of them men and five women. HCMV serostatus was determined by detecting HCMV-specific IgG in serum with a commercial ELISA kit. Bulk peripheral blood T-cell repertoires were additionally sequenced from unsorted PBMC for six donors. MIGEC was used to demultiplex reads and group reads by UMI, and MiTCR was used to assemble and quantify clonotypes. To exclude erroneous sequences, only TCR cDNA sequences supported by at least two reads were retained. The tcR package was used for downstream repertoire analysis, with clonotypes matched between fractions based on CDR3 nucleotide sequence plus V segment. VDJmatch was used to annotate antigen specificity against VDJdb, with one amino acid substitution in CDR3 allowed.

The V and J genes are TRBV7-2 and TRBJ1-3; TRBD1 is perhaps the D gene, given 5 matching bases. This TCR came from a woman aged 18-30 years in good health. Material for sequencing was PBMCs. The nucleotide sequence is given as TGTGCCAGCAGCTTAGTGGCAGGGAGGAGCTCTGGAAACACCATATATTTT. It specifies CASSLVAGRSSGNTIYF.